This is a list of T cell receptor beta chains from one sample in a study of blood T cell repertoires in COVID-19. The protocol was immunoSEQ multiplex PCR, while the TCRdb copy is restricted to in-frame clones and leaves out a portion. The data hold about 250,000 clones, with about 82% observed a single time. Sequencing used peripheral blood. The receptors here all came from a woman of 80 years or more with COVID-19, enrolled during active disease. Both conserved end residues are trimmed from each CDR3. Each record gives: V gene, CDR3 length, CDR3 protein.

TRBV2,11,ASSVEFGQPQH
TRBV12-3/TRBV12-4,11,ASSLGKTGMTF
TRBV9,13,ASSEDTYSNQPQH
TRBV5-1,11,ASSWDSSQTQY
TRBV18,11,ASSPGKGAEAF
TRBV6-5,12,ASKLGQGVYEQY
TRBV28,12,ASSLRAGTLGYT
TRBV9,13,ASSLLIGGANGYT
TRBV3-1/TRBV3-2,10,ASSEQGSPLH
TRBV9,13,ASSEAGTGGYEQY
TRBV18,13,ASSPWGDSNQPQH
TRBV25-1,15,ASSDHTGGGGYYGYT
TRBV28,14,ASSFGVWTGGRGYT
TRBV4-3,11,ASSQHFSSPLH
TRBV28,13,ASRTLGAGTDTQY
TRBV6-5,13,ASSFDRGPGNTIY
TRBV24-1,13,ATSDFGAGITEAF
TRBV28,12,ASSENRLNTEAF
TRBV2,12,ASTILGGTETQY
TRBV7-9,12,ASSLEGRISEAF
TRBV6-5,10,ASAGSGQPQH
TRBV6-1,12,ASSDMFSGNTIY
TRBV6-4,13,ASSEEDRAGNTIY
TRBV19,12,ASSPQGISSPLH
TRBV19,13,ASSIDRGFGETQY
TRBV5-5,13,ASSLPAGGSDTQY
TRBV3-1/TRBV3-2,12,ASSPFTGYYEQY
TRBV5-1,15,ASSQPSGGAQIGELF
TRBV18,14,ASSPRQGTSTDTQY
TRBV19,14,ASSSRDRGRGGELF
TRBV19,13,ASSYNSGTGMNYT
TRBV27,13,ASSPQGITTGELF
TRBV9,11,ASSVRGGNEQF
TRBV5-4,13,ASSLGSGQSGTQY
TRBV5-6,12,ASSNLAGANGYT
TRBV11-2,12,ASSFRDSNSPLH
TRBV6-5,13,ASKRGTANTGELF